This T cell receptor beta chain was captured by sequencing in a study of radiotherapy plus CTLA-4 blockade in lung cancer. The data were produced by immunoSEQ multiplex PCR, yet TCRdb's version contains in-frame clones alone and is incomplete. Of some 70,000 clones in the sample, around 79% were seen once. Germline V gene lookup returns CDR1 SEHNR and CDR2 FQNEAQ (reference sequence). This CDR3 has 14 residues. V dropped 4 bases and J dropped 7 bases, with 16 bases sitting between them. Findings and limits, study-wide: With interferon-beta, early dynamics of blood T cell clones were reported to best predict response.

As to this clone: What it recognizes is unknown.

Specimen: peripheral blood, collected from a patient treated with radiotherapy plus ipilimumab. The clonotype was recovered from a human donor with non-small cell lung cancer who had a complete response to radiotherapy plus ipilimumab. The chain recombines TRBV7-9 with TRBJ2-5; perhaps D is TRBD1 or TRBD2 (6 bases each). For the CDR3, the DNA is TGTGCCAGCAGCTCCCTGAGGGGGGAAGGGACCCAGTACTTC. Protein: CASSSLRGEGTQYF.